A selection of T cell receptor beta chains follows, all from one sample in a study of CD8 T cells in ankylosing spondylitis. TCRdb re-analysed the 5' RACE reads in MiXCR, keeping a single row per CDR3 protein. The data contain under 950,000 distinct CDR3 sequences, under 20% of them singletons. Material for sequencing was blood, either unsorted or a sorted T cell fraction (not recorded which). Source of these receptors: a male donor with ankylosing spondylitis. Each CDR3 is given with its conserved first and last residue. Fields, in order: CDR3 DNA, CDR3 protein, V gene, J gene, clone size, D gene. D genes are given only for firm matches. Rows give clone size only sometimes, using once, few, many, or a class for an expanded clone.

CDR3 DNA: TGTGCCAGCAGGACTCCTGGGGGGGAGCAGTACTTC
CDR3 protein: CASRTPGGEQYF
V gene: TRBV6-5
J gene: TRBJ2-7
clone size: few
D gene: -

CDR3 DNA: TGTGCCAGCAGTTCCGGGACAGGGCTTAATGAAAAACTGTTTTTT
CDR3 protein: CASSSGTGLNEKLFF
V gene: TRBV12-3/TRBV12-4
J gene: TRBJ1-4
clone size: few
D gene: TRBD1

CDR3 DNA: TGCAGTGCCAGACCTAGCGCCTCCTACGAGCAGTACTTC
CDR3 protein: CSARPSASYEQYF
V gene: TRBV20-1
J gene: TRBJ2-7
clone size: few
D gene: -

CDR3 DNA: TGTGCCAGCAGCTTAGAAGCGTCCCTCTATGGCTACACCTTC
CDR3 protein: CASSLEASLYGYTF
V gene: TRBV11-2
J gene: TRBJ1-2
clone size: -
D gene: -

CDR3 DNA: TGTGCCAGCAGTTTAGTGGGAGGGCTCTACGAGCAGTACTTC
CDR3 protein: CASSLVGGLYEQYF
V gene: TRBV12-3/TRBV12-4
J gene: TRBJ2-7
clone size: many
D gene: TRBD2

CDR3 DNA: TGTGCCAGCATCCCCATGGGTGAAGCCACCGAAGAGACCCAGTACTTC
CDR3 protein: CASIPMGEATEETQYF
V gene: TRBV7-8
J gene: TRBJ2-5
clone size: -
D gene: -

CDR3 DNA: TGTGCCAGCAGATCCGGGCCCCAGTTGGGGGTTGGAGAGACCCAGTACTTC
CDR3 protein: CASRSGPQLGVGETQYF
V gene: TRBV7-2
J gene: TRBJ2-5
clone size: -
D gene: -

CDR3 DNA: TGTGCCAGCAGCCTACCAGGACTGCCCCTCCACTTT
CDR3 protein: CASSLPGLPLHF
V gene: TRBV3-1
J gene: TRBJ1-6
clone size: -
D gene: -

CDR3 DNA: TGCGCCAGCAGCTTGGGGACAGGGGGTACCTATGGCTACACCTTC
CDR3 protein: CASSLGTGGTYGYTF
V gene: TRBV5-1
J gene: TRBJ1-2
clone size: few
D gene: TRBD1

CDR3 DNA: TGCAGCGTTGAACTGTGGGACAGGTACAATGAGCAGTTCTTC
CDR3 protein: CSVELWDRYNEQFF
V gene: TRBV29-1
J gene: TRBJ2-1
clone size: few
D gene: TRBD1

CDR3 DNA: TGTGCCAGCAGTTTAGTAGCTTTAAGCTCCTACGAGCAGTACTTC
CDR3 protein: CASSLVALSSYEQYF
V gene: TRBV27
J gene: TRBJ2-7
clone size: -
D gene: -

CDR3 DNA: TGTGCCAGCAGCCCCGAAGGGGCAACTGGGGCCAACGTCCTGACTTTC
CDR3 protein: CASSPEGATGANVLTF
V gene: TRBV6-1
J gene: TRBJ2-6
clone size: -
D gene: -

CDR3 DNA: TGTGCCAGCAGACAGGGGCCAGATACGCAGTATTTT
CDR3 protein: CASRQGPDTQYF
V gene: TRBV6-1
J gene: TRBJ2-3
clone size: few
D gene: TRBD1

CDR3 DNA: TGCAGCGTTGAAGATGGACAGAACACTGAAGCTTTCTTT
CDR3 protein: CSVEDGQNTEAFF
V gene: TRBV29-1
J gene: TRBJ1-1
clone size: -
D gene: -

CDR3 DNA: TGTGCCAGCAGTTTACACAGTGAGAGGGAGCCCCAGCATTTT
CDR3 protein: CASSLHSEREPQHF
V gene: TRBV12-3/TRBV12-4
J gene: TRBJ1-5
clone size: -
D gene: -

CDR3 DNA: TGTGCCAGCAGCGTAGAGGGTACTAACAACAATGAGCAGTTCTTC
CDR3 protein: CASSVEGTNNNEQFF
V gene: TRBV9
J gene: TRBJ2-1
clone size: many
D gene: -

CDR3 DNA: TGCAGTGCTAGAGGACTAGACTACCAAGAGACCCAGTACTTC
CDR3 protein: CSARGLDYQETQYF
V gene: TRBV20-1
J gene: TRBJ2-5
clone size: -
D gene: -

CDR3 DNA: TGTGCCAGCAGTTTATCCCCCGGGGGCTCCACAGATACGCAGTATTTT
CDR3 protein: CASSLSPGGSTDTQYF
V gene: TRBV12-3/TRBV12-4
J gene: TRBJ2-3
clone size: -
D gene: -

CDR3 DNA: TGTGCCAGCACGCAGGGCCCCACAGATACGCAGTATTTT
CDR3 protein: CASTQGPTDTQYF
V gene: TRBV12-3/TRBV12-4
J gene: TRBJ2-3
clone size: few
D gene: -